This T cell receptor (beta chain) was sequenced for a study of regulatory T cells in long-lasting Graves disease. This clonotype was seen repeatedly, ten times or more. Antigen unknown. The V gene lost 6 bases and the J gene lost 7 bases, with 15 bases spanning the gap. The CDR3 contains 14 residues. With iRepertoire HTBI primers and Arm-PCR of CDR3 regions, TCR beta libraries were built. From the multiplex PCR reads, TCRdb called clonotypes with MiXCR, one entry per CDR3 protein. The profile shows a few hundred thousand distinct CDR3 sequences, under 20% of them singletons. Specified time point: newly diagnosed GD, antithyroid drugs for less than 3 months. The authors made the TCR library using RNA they extracted from PBMCs. Findings and limits, study-wide: Persistent patients shared more public clonotypes (approximately 2,700) than newly diagnosed patients (966).

These data were also reused for a study on T cells in Graves' hyperthyroidism and ophthalmopathy. As that study records: First-round RT-PCR of the TCR CDR3 relied on the HTBI primer set.

This chain links TRBV12-3 or TRBV12-4 with TRBJ1-4, with D possibly TRBD1 on 6 matching bases. This material consisted of peripheral blood mononuclear cells (PBMCs), taken at new diagnosis, from a patient treated with antithyroid drugs. The receptor was isolated from a woman aged 30 to 39 with Graves disease. The CDR3 reads CASSRTGTGEKLFF. The DNA for the CDR3 is TGTGCCAGCAGCCGCACAGGGACCGGTGAAAAACTGTTTTTT.